This TCR beta chain is from a study of cytomegalovirus exposure and HLA in healthy donors. Study overall: Sequencing of 150 million to 200 million T cells in an earlier analysis found under 120 million unique TCR beta sequences.

PCR amplification relied on 60 Vbeta primers (plus 13 Jbeta primers). The method was immunoSEQ multiplex PCR; TCRdb's version includes in-frame clones alone and lacks a portion of them. The profile covers about 120,000 clones, with 55% to 75% appearing a single time and 3.5% to 4.5% taken by the ten largest. CDR1 is LGHNA, CDR2 YSLEER, per germline. The CDR3 length is 15 residues. Trimming pared 0 bases from V and 6 bases from J, leaving 12 bases between. Although they were nominally healthy when sampled, donors likely had unrecorded immune exposures. Study-wide findings and caveats: TCR association rates varied by HLA locus in a later analysis, with DRB1 highest and HLA-C lowest. Later analysis revealed greater clonal expansion in HLA-associated TCR beta chains than in equally common others.

This clone was observed a single time. Its antigen is still unknown. This chain joins TRBV4-3 and TRBJ2-1; D possibly corresponds to TRBD1 (5 bases). The specimen was PBMCs. This TCR came from a young man in good health and CMV-seronegative. Here the CDR3 reads CASSQDSTGPNEQFF. CDR3 DNA: TGCGCCAGCAGCCAAGACAGCACAGGCCCCAATGAGCAGTTCTTC.